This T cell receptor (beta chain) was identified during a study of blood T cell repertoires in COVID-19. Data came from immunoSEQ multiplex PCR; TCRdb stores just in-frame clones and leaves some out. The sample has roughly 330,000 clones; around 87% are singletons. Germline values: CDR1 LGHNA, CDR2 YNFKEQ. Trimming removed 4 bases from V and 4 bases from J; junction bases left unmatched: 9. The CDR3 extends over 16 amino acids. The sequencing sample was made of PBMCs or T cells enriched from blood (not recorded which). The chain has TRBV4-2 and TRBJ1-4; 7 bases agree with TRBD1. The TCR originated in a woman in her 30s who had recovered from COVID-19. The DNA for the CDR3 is TGTGCCAGCAGCCGCGCAGGGGGAAGGGGTAATGAAAAACTGTTTTTT. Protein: CASSRAGGRGNEKLFF.